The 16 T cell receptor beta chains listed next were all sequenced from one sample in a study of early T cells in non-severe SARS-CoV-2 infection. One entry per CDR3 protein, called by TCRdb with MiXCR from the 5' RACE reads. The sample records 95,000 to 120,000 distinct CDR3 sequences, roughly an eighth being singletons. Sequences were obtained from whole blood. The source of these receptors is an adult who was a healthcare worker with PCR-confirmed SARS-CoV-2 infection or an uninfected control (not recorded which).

CDR3 in DNA: TGTGCCAGCGGATCCGGAATAACTATCGGGGGCTATGGCTACACCTTC. This codes for CASGSGITIGGYGYTF. The chain recombines TRBV27 with TRBJ1-2; perhaps TRBD1 as D (5 bases). The CDR3 runs to 16 residues. The germline gives CDR1 MNHEY, CDR2 SMNVEV (reference sequence). The V gene lost 8 bases and the J gene lost 4 bases, with 23 bases spanning the gap.

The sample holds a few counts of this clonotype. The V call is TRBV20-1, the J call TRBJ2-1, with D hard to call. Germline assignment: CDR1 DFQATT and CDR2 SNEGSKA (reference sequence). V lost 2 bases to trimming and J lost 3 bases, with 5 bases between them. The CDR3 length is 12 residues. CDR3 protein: CSARRDYNEQFF. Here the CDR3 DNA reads TGCAGTGCTAGACGAGACTACAATGAGCAGTTCTTC.

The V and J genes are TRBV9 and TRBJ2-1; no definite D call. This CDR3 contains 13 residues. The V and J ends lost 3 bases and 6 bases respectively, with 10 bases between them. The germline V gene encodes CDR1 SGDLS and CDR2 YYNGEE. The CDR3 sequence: CASSGEVTNEQFF. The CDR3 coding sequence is TGTGCCAGCAGCGGAGAGGTTACCAATGAGCAGTTCTTC.

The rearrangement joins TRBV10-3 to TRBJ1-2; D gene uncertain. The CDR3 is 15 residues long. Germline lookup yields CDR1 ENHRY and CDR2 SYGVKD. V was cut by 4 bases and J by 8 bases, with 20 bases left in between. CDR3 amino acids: CAISGSIGPELGYTF. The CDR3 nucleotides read TGTGCCATCAGTGGCTCGATAGGCCCCGAGTTGGGCTACACCTTC.

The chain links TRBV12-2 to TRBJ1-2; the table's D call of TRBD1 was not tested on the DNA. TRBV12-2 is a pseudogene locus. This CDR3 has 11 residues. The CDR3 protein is CASRRGGGYTF. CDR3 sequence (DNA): TGTGCAAGTCGTAGGGGCGGCGGCTACACCTTC.

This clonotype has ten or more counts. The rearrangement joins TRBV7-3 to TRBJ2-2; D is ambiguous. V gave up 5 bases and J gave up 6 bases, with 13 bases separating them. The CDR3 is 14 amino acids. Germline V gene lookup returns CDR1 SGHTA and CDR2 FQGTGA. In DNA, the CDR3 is TGTGCCAGCAGCCATAAGGCGGCGGCCGGGGAGCTGTTTTTT. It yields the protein CASSHKAAAGELFF.

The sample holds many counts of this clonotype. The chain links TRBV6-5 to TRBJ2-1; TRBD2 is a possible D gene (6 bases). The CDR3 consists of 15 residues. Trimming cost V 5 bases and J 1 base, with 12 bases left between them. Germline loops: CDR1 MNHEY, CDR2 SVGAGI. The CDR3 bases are TGTGCCAGCAGTCCCAGCGGGCCTTCCTACAATGAGCAGTTCTTC. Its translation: CASSPSGPSYNEQFF.

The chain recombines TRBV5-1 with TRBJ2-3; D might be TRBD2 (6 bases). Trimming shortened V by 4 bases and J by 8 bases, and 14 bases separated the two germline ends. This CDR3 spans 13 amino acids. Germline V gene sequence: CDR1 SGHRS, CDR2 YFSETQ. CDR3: CASSLGTRGTQYF. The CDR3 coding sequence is TGCGCCAGCAGCCTGGGGACGCGGGGTACGCAGTATTTT.

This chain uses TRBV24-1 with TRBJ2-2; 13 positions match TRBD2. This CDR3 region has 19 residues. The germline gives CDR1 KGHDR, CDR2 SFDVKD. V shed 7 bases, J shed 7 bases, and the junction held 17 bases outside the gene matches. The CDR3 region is CATSRRGLAGVGSIGELFF. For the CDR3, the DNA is TGTGCCACCAGCCGAAGAGGACTAGCGGGAGTGGGTAGTATCGGGGAGCTGTTTTTT.

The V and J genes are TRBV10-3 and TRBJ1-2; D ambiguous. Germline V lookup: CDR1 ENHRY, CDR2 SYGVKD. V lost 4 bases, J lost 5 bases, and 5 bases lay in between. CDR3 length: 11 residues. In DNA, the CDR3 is TGTGCCATCAGTGGGGGTTATGGCTACACCTTC. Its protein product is CAISGGYGYTF.

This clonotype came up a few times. CDR3 region: CASSQVTGNQPQHF. In DNA form, the CDR3 reads TGTGCCAGCAGCCAGGTTACAGGGAATCAGCCCCAGCATTTT. The V gene is TRBV3-1, the J gene TRBJ1-5, with D perhaps matching TRBD1 (6 bases). This CDR3 is built from 14 residues. Trimming took 3 bases from V and 4 from J, leaving 10 bases between them. Germline-derived CDR1 and CDR2 are LGHDT and YNNKEL (reference sequence).

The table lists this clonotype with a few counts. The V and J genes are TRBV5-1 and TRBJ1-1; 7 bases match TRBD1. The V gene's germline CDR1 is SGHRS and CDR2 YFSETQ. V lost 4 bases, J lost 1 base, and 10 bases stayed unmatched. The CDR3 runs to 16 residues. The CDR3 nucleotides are TGCGCCAGCAGCCCACGGACAGGTACATCGAACACTGAAGCTTTCTTT. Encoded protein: CASSPRTGTSNTEAFF.

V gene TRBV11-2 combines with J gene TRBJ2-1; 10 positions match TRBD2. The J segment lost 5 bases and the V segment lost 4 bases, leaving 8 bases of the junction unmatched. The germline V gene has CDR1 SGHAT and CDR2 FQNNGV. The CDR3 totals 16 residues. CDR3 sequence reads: CASSYKGLAPNNEQFF. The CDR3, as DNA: TGTGCCAGCAGCTATAAGGGACTAGCGCCGAACAATGAGCAGTTCTTC.

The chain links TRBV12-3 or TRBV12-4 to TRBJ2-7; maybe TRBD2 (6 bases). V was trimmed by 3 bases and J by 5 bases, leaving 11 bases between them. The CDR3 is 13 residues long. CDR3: CASSFLLAHEQYF. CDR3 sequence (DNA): TGTGCCAGCAGTTTCCTTCTAGCGCACGAGCAGTACTTC.

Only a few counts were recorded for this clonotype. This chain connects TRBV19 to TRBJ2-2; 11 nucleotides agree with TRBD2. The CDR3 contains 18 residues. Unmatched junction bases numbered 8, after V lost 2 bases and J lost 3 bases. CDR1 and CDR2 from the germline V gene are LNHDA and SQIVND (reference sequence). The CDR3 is CASSIYTSGGPYTGELFF. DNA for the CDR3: TGTGCCAGTAGTATATATACTAGCGGGGGCCCTTACACCGGGGAGCTGTTTTTT.

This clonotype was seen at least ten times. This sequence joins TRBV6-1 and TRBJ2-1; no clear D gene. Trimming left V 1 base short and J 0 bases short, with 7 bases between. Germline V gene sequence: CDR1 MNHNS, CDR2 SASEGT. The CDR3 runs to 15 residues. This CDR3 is CASSEEHSSYNEQFF. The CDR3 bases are TGTGCCAGCAGTGAAGAACATTCCTCCTACAATGAGCAGTTCTTC.